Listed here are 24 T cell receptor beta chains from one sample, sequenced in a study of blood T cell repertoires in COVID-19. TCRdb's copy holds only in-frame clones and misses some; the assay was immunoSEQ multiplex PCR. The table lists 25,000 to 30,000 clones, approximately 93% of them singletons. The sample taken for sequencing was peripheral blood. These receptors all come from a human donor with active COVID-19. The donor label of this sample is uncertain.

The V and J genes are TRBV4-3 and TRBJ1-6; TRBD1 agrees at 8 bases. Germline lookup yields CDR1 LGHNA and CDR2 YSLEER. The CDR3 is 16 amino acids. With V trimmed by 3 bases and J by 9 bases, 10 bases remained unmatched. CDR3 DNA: TGCGCCAGCAGCCAGATGGACAGGGCGAGTTCTTCACCCCTCCACTTT. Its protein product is CASSQMDRASSSPLHF.

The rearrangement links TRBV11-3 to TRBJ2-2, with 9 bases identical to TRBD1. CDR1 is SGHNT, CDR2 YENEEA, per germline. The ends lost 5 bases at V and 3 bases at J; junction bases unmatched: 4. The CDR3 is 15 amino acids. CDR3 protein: CASSLGDRDTGELFF. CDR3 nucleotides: TGTGCCAGCAGCCTAGGGGACAGGGACACCGGGGAGCTGTTTTTT.

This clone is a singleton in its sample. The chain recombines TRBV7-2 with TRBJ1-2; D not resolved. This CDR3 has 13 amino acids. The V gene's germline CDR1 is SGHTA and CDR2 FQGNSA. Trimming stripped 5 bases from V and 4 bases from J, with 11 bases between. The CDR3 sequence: CASSREKTYGYTF. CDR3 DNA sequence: TGTGCCAGCAGCCGCGAAAAAACCTATGGCTACACCTTC.

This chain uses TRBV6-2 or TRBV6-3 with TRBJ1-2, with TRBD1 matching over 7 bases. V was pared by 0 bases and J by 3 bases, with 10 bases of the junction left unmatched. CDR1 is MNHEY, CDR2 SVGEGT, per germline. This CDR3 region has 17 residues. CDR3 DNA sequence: TGTGCCAGCAGTTACTCCCCCCCGGACAGGATGGACTATGGCTACACCTTC. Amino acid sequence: CASSYSPPDRMDYGYTF.

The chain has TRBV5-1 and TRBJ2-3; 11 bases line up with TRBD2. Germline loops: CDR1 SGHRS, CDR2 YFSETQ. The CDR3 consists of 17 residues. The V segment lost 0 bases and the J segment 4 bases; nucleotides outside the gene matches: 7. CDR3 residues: CASSLGALAGGPDTQYF. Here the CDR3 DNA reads TGCGCCAGCAGCTTGGGTGCGCTAGCGGGGGGCCCAGATACGCAGTATTTT.

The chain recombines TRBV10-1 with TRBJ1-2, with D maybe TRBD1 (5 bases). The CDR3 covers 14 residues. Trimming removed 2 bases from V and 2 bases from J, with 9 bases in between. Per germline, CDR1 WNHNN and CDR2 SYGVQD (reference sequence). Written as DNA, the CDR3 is TGCGCCAGCAGTGAGGGGACTGACAACTATGGCTACACCTTC. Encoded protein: CASSEGTDNYGYTF.

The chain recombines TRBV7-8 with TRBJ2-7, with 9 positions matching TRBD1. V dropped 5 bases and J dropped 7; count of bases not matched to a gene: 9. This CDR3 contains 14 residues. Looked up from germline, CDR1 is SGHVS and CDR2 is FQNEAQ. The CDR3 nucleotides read TGTGCCAGCAGCAACCGGGACAGGGTTGGGGAGCAGTACTTC. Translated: CASSNRDRVGEQYF.

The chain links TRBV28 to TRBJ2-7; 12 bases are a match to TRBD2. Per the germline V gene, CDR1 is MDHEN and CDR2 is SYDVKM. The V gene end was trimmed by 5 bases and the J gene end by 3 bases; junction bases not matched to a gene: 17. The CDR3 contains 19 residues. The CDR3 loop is CASSPNELTQGLAGYEQYF. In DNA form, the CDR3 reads TGTGCCAGCAGTCCGAACGAACTGACACAGGGACTAGCGGGCTACGAGCAGTACTTC.

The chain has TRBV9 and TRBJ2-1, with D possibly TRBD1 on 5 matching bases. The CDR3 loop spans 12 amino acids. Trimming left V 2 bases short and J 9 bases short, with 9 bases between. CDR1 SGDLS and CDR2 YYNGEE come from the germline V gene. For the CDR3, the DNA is TGTGCCAGCAGCGTGGCTCAGGGTGAGCAGTTCTTC. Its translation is CASSVAQGEQFF.

For the CDR3, the DNA is TGTGCCAGCAGCTCGACAGGGGCCTCCTACGAGCAGTACTTC. Its protein product is CASSSTGASYEQYF. The rearrangement joins TRBV7-2 to TRBJ2-7; 8 nucleotides line up with TRBD1. The CDR3 contains 14 residues. In germline, CDR1 is SGHTA, CDR2 FQGNSA. V lost 4 bases to trimming and J lost 0 bases; unmatched junction nucleotides: 2.

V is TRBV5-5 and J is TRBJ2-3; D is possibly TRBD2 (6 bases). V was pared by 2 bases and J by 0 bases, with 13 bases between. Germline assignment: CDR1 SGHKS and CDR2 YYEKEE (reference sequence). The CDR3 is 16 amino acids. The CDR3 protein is CASSFQAGTSTDTQYF. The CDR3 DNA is TGTGCCAGCAGCTTCCAGGCTGGGACTAGCACAGATACGCAGTATTTT.

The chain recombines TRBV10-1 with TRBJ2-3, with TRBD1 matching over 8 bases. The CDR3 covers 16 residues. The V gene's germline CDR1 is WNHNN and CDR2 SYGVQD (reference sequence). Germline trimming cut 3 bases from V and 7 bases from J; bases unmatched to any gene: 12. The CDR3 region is CASSDGTGGLKNTQYF. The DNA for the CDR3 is TGCGCCAGCAGTGATGGTACAGGGGGGTTGAAAAATACGCAGTATTTT.

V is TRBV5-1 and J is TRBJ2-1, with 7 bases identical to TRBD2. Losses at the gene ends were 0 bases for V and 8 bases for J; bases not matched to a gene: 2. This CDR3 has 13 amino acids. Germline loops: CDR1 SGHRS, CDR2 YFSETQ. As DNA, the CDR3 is TGCGCCAGCAGCTTGGCCGCGGGAGATGAGCAGTTCTTC. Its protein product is CASSLAAGDEQFF.

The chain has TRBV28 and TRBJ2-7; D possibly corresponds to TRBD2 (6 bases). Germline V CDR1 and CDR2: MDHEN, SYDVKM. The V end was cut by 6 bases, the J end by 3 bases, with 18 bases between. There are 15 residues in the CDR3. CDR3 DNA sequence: TGTGCCAGCAGGGATAGCTCGGGACTTCTCTACGAGCAGTACTTC. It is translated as CASRDSSGLLYEQYF.

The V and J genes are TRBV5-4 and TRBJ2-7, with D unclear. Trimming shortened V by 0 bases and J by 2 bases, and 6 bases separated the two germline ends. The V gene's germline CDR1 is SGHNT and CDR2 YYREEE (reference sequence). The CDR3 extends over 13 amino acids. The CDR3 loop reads CASSLESTYEQYF. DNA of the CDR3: TGTGCCAGCAGCTTGGAGTCTACCTACGAGCAGTACTTC.

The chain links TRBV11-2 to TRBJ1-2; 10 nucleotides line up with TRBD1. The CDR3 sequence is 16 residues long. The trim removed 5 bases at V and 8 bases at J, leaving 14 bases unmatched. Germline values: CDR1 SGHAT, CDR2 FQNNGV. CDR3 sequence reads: CASSHPRGGTGEGYTF. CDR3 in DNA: TGTGCCAGCAGCCACCCCCGGGGCGGGACAGGGGAAGGCTACACCTTC.

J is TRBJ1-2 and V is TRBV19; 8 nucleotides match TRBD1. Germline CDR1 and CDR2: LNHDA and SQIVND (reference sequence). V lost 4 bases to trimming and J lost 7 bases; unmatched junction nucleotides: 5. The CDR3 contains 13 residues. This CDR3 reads CASSKDRDLGYTF. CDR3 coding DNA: TGTGCCAGTAGTAAGGACAGGGATCTTGGCTACACCTTC.

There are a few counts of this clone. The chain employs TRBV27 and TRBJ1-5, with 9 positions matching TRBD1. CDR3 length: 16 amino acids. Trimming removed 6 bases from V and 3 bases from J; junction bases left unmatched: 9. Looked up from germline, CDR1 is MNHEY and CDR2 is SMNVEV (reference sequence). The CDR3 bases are TGTGCCAGCAGGGCGGCCGGGACAGGGTACAATCAGCCCCAGCATTTT. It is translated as CASRAAGTGYNQPQHF.

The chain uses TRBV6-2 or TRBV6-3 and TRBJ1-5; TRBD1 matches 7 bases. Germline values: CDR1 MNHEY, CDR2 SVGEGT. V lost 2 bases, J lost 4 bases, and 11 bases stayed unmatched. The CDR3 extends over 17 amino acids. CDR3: CASSYPTGSGENQPQHF. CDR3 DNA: TGTGCCAGCAGTTACCCGACAGGGTCAGGTGAGAATCAGCCCCAGCATTTT.

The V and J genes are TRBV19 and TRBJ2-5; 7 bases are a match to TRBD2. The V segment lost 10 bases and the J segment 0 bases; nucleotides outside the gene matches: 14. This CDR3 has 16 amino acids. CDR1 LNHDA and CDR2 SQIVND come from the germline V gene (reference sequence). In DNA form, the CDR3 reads TGTGCCACTCAAGGGCGGGAGTCCACTTACCAAGAGACCCAGTACTTC. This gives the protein CATQGRESTYQETQYF.

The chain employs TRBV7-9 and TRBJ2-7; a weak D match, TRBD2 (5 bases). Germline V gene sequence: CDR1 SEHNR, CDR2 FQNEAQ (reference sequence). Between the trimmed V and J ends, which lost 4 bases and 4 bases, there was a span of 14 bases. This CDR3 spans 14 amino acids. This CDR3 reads CASSSWVARYEQYF. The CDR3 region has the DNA TGTGCCAGCAGCTCCTGGGTAGCGCGTTACGAGCAGTACTTC.

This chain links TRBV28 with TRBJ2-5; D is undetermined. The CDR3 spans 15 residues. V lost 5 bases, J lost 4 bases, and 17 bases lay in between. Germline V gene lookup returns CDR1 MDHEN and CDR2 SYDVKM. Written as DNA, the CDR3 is TGTGCCAGCAGTCCCGTGGTAGCAGAACTAGAGACCCAGTACTTC. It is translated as CASSPVVAELETQYF.

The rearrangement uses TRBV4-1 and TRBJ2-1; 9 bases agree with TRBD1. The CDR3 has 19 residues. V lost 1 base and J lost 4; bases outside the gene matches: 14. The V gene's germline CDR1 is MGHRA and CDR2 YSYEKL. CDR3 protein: CASSQVRQGGQRKYNEQFF. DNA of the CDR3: TGCGCCAGCAGCCAAGTAAGACAGGGGGGACAGCGGAAATACAATGAGCAGTTCTTC.

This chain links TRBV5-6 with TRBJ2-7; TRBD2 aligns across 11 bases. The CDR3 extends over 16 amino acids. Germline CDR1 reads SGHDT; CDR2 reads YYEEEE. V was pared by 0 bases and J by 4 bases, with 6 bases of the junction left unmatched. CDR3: CASSLGPGLADYEQYF. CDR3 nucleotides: TGTGCCAGCAGCTTGGGGCCGGGACTAGCGGATTACGAGCAGTACTTC.